These 3 T cell receptor beta chains were all obtained from the same sample, sequenced in a study of blood T cell repertoires in COVID-19. The method was immunoSEQ multiplex PCR; TCRdb's version includes in-frame clones alone and lacks a portion of them. The sample includes under 250,000 clones, 65% to 85% seen only once; the top ten take 4.4%. Sequenced material: peripheral blood. These receptors were taken from a middle-aged man with active or convalescent COVID-19.

The V gene is TRBV7-9, the J gene TRBJ1-5, with D maybe TRBD1 (6 bases). The CDR3 is made up of 13 amino acids. Germline assignment: CDR1 SEHNR and CDR2 FQNEAQ (reference sequence). The V end was cut by 4 bases, the J end by 7 bases, with 11 bases between. The CDR3 DNA reads TGTGCCAGCAGCTCGGGGGGCAGGCAGCCCCAGCATTTT. Translating it yields CASSSGGRQPQHF. Full variable domain (outside the CDR3, taken from reference TRBV7-9 and TRBJ1-5): DTGVSQNPRHKITKRGQNVTFRCDPISEHNRLYWYRQTLGQGPEFLTYFQNEAQLEKSRLLSDRFSAERPKGSFSTLEIQRTEQGDSAMYLCASSSGGRQPQHFGDGTRLSIL.

This chain joins TRBV15 and TRBJ2-7; the match to TRBD2 covers 11 bases. The germline gives CDR1 LNHNV, CDR2 YYDKDF (reference sequence). The CDR3 runs to 13 residues. The CDR3 loop is CATSSHPTSGALV. CDR3 in DNA: TGTGCCACCAGCAGTCATCCGACTAGCGGGGCGCTGGTC.

The V gene is TRBV4-1, the J gene TRBJ2-3; perhaps TRBD1 as D (5 bases). The CDR3 is 15 amino acids. V dropped 4 bases and J dropped 1 base, with 12 bases sitting between them. Looked up from germline, CDR1 is MGHRA and CDR2 is YSYEKL. The CDR3 nucleotides are TGCGCCAGCAGCCCCCAGGACACACGCACAGATACGCAGTATTTT. This gives the protein CASSPQDTRTDTQYF.